The 23 T cell receptor beta chains listed next were all sequenced from one sample in a study of blood T cell repertoires in COVID-19. The data were produced by immunoSEQ multiplex PCR, yet TCRdb's version contains in-frame clones alone and is incomplete. The table lists fewer than 100,000 clones, around 90% of them singletons. Material: peripheral blood. The receptor source for this set is a woman at least 80 years old with acute or convalescent COVID-19.

This chain joins TRBV6-2 or TRBV6-3 and TRBJ2-1; 9 positions agree with TRBD2. The V gene end was trimmed by 3 bases and the J gene end by 4 bases; junction bases not matched to a gene: 7. Germline CDR1 reads MNHEY; CDR2 reads SVGEGT. The CDR3 is 16 amino acids. The CDR3 bases are TGTGCCAGCAGTTATAATCAGCGGGGGGCTTACAATGAGCAGTTCTTC. This translates into CASSYNQRGAYNEQFF.

The chain joins TRBV21-1 to TRBJ2-1; the D call in the table, TRBD2, was not verified against the DNA. TRBV21-1 is a recognized pseudogene. The CDR3 sequence is 21 residues long. CDR3 region: CASSKLRDTLSSGRAGNEQFF. The CDR3 nucleotides are TGTGCCAGCAGCAAGCTCAGGGACACTCTTTCTAGCGGGAGGGCCGGGAATGAGCAGTTCTTC.

The CDR3 nucleotides read TGTGCCAGCAGTGACCTAGTGGGGGGGGACACAGATACGCAGTATTTT. Amino acids: CASSDLVGGDTDTQYF. The chain uses TRBV2 and TRBJ2-3, with 7 bases matching TRBD2. The germline V gene encodes CDR1 SNHLY and CDR2 FYNNEI. CDR3 length equals 16 residues. The V gene end was trimmed by 3 bases and the J gene end by 2 bases; junction bases not matched to a gene: 8.

This CDR3 reads CASSRDRDGEQYF. The CDR3 DNA reads as TGTGCCAGCAGCCGGGACAGGGACGGCGAGCAGTACTTC. The chain joins TRBV7-8 to TRBJ2-7; 9 bases map to TRBD1. V shed 5 bases and J 6 bases; nucleotides not matched to a gene: 5. CDR3 size: 13 residues. Germline V lookup: CDR1 SGHVS, CDR2 FQNEAQ.

The chain carries TRBV5-6 and TRBJ1-2, with 7 positions matching TRBD1. The CDR3 has 13 residues. V shed 4 bases, J shed 2 bases, and the junction held 2 bases outside the gene matches. Germline lookup yields CDR1 SGHDT and CDR2 YYEEEE. CDR3 sequence: CASSGQANYGYTF. Here the CDR3 DNA reads TGTGCCAGCAGCGGACAGGCGAACTATGGCTACACCTTC.

This clone is a singleton in its sample. The chain has TRBV24-1 and TRBJ1-5; TRBD1 aligns across 8 bases. Per the germline V gene, CDR1 is KGHDR and CDR2 is SFDVKD. V lost 4 bases to trimming and J lost 0 bases; unmatched junction nucleotides: 7. The CDR3 extends over 17 amino acids. CDR3 sequence: CATSDLTTGDSNQPQHF. In nucleotides, the CDR3 is TGTGCCACCAGTGACTTAACGACAGGGGATAGCAATCAGCCCCAGCATTTT.

This clone occurred a few times. The chain joins TRBV18 to TRBJ1-2, with D possibly TRBD1 on 6 matching bases. V was shortened by 3 bases and J by 4 bases, with 12 bases between the two germline ends. The CDR3 sequence is 14 residues long. Germline values: CDR1 KGHSH, CDR2 LQKENI. CDR3 sequence reads: CASSPGTLSYGYTF. In nucleotides, the CDR3 is TGTGCCAGCTCACCTGGGACACTTTCCTATGGCTACACCTTC.

The chain recombines TRBV28 with TRBJ1-1, with D maybe TRBD1 (6 bases). V was clipped by 2 bases and J by 4 bases, with 11 bases between them. The CDR3 length is 14 residues. Germline V gives CDR1 MDHEN, CDR2 SYDVKM. The CDR3 region is CASSLVTGGTEAFF. The CDR3 nucleotides are TGTGCCAGCAGTTTAGTGACAGGTGGCACTGAAGCTTTCTTT.

The chain joins TRBV6-2 or TRBV6-3 to TRBJ1-4; no firm D call. The germline V gene encodes CDR1 MNHEY and CDR2 SVGEGT. The CDR3 consists of 12 residues. V was shortened by 4 bases and J by 5 bases, with 5 bases between the two germline ends. CDR3 residues: CASSSRNEKLFF. As DNA, the CDR3 is TGTGCCAGCAGTTCCAGGAATGAAAAACTGTTTTTT.

The chain uses TRBV23-1 and TRBJ1-2, with 8 nucleotides matching TRBD1. TRBV23-1 falls under the ORF class, with uncertain function. The CDR3 extends over 15 amino acids. The V gene end was trimmed by 7 bases and the J gene end by 7 bases; junction bases not matched to a gene: 14. CDR3 protein: CASTHLPDRDFGYTF. CDR3 DNA sequence: TGCGCCAGCACCCACCTCCCGGACAGGGACTTTGGCTACACCTTC.

This clone came up a few times. The chain links TRBV7-9 to TRBJ2-1; 10 bases are a match to TRBD2. Germline V gene data show CDR1 as SEHNR and CDR2 as FQNEAQ (reference sequence). J lost 8 bases, V lost 6 bases, and 13 bases had no gene match. This CDR3 contains 16 residues. CDR3 DNA: TGTGCCAGCAGTATAGATACTACTAGCGGGATCTATGAGCAGTTCTTC. This translates into CASSIDTTSGIYEQFF.

J is TRBJ2-2 and V is TRBV10-3; 13 nucleotides match TRBD2. The V gene end was trimmed by 2 bases and the J gene end by 6 bases; junction bases not matched to a gene: 6. CDR1 is ENHRY, CDR2 SYGVKD, per germline. The CDR3 length is 17 residues. CDR3 sequence (DNA): TGTGCCATCAGTGAGCCTGGGACTAGCGGGAATGCCGGGGAGCTGTTTTTT. Translation gives CAISEPGTSGNAGELFF.

The J gene is TRBJ1-6, the V gene TRBV9; tentative D call: TRBD1 (5 bases). CDR3 length: 13 residues. From germline, CDR1 is SGDLS and CDR2 YYNGEE. V lost 3 bases and J 9 bases, leaving 10 bases between the germline ends. The CDR3 DNA follows: TGTGCCAGCAGCGCACGGGGGGGTTCACCCCTCCACTTT. This sequence encodes CASSARGGSPLHF.

This rearrangement joins TRBV5-4 to TRBJ1-2, with D unclear. Germline CDR1 and CDR2: SGHNT and YYREEE (reference sequence). The CDR3 totals 11 residues. Trimming cost V 5 bases and J 3 bases, with 5 bases left between them. The CDR3 loop is CASSSYYGYTF. DNA of the CDR3: TGTGCCAGCAGTTCGTACTATGGCTACACCTTC.

In this sample, this clone turned up once. This sequence joins TRBV5-6 and TRBJ1-1; D is undetermined. The CDR3 extends over 13 amino acids. The germline V gene has CDR1 SGHDT and CDR2 YYEEEE. V lost 4 bases to trimming and J lost 4 bases, with 11 bases between them. CDR3 region: CASSGLGSTEAFF. DNA for the CDR3: TGTGCCAGCAGCGGGCTTGGGAGCACTGAAGCTTTCTTT.

The chain couples TRBV5-1 to TRBJ2-6; the D gene is possibly TRBD1 (7 bases). This CDR3 is 18 amino acids long. Trimming removed 4 bases from V and 3 bases from J, with 20 bases in between. Germline V gene lookup returns CDR1 SGHRS and CDR2 YFSETQ. The CDR3 region has the DNA TGCGCCAGCAGCGCACAGGGCAGGGGGAGGTTTGGGGCCAACGTCCTGACTTTC. Protein sequence: CASSAQGRGRFGANVLTF.

This chain uses TRBV3-1 (or the pseudogene TRBV3-2) with TRBJ1-1; TRBD1 matches at 8 bases. The CDR3 runs 13 residues. The trim removed 4 bases at V and 7 bases at J, leaving 5 bases unmatched. Germline V gene sequence: CDR1 LGHDT, CDR2 YNNKEL (reference sequence). CDR3: CASSRGQGIEAFF. The CDR3 nucleotides are TGTGCCAGCAGCCGAGGACAGGGTATTGAAGCTTTCTTT.

The chain links TRBV5-1 to TRBJ1-3; TRBD1 matches 8 bases. This CDR3 contains 17 residues. The germline V gene encodes CDR1 SGHRS and CDR2 YFSETQ. The V segment lost 3 bases and the J segment 3 bases; nucleotides outside the gene matches: 11. The DNA of the CDR3 is TGCGCCAGCAGCTGGGGACAGGCCCCGGGCAGTGGAAACACCATATATTTT. Protein sequence: CASSWGQAPGSGNTIYF.

The CDR3 DNA sequence: TGTGCCAGTAGTATAAGGAGGAACACTGAAGCTTTCTTT. Translation gives CASSIRRNTEAFF. The rearrangement uses TRBV19 and TRBJ1-1; unclear D gene. CDR3 length: 13 amino acids. V lost 2 bases and J lost 1, with 5 bases in between. The V gene's germline CDR1 is LNHDA and CDR2 SQIVND (reference sequence).

The rearrangement links TRBV5-1 to TRBJ2-7, with TRBD2 matching over 11 bases. This CDR3 contains 15 residues. Germline lookup yields CDR1 SGHRS and CDR2 YFSETQ. With V trimmed by 0 bases and J by 2 bases, 1 base remained unmatched. CDR3 sequence (DNA): TGCGCCAGCAGCTTGGCTAGCGGGGGGACCTACGAGCAGTACTTC. It yields the protein CASSLASGGTYEQYF. Full variable domain (remainder filled in from reference TRBV5-1 and TRBJ2-7): KAGVTQTPRYLIKTRGQQVTLSCSPISGHRSVSWYQQTPGQGLQFLFEYFSETQRNKGNFPGRFSGRQFSNSRSEMNVSTLELGDSALYLCASSLASGGTYEQYFGPGTRLTVT.

CDR3 loop: CASSLPSREVGGELFF. The CDR3 DNA is TGTGCCAGCAGCTTGCCCTCGCGGGAGGTCGGCGGGGAGCTGTTTTTT. The chain employs TRBV5-6 and TRBJ2-2, with TRBD2 matching over 8 bases. J gave up 7 bases and V 1 base, and 9 bases lay outside the gene matches. This CDR3 has 16 amino acids. Germline loops: CDR1 SGHDT, CDR2 YYEEEE. The full variable domain, rest sourced from reference TRBV5-6 and TRBJ2-2, is DAGVTQSPTHLIKTRGQQVTLRCSPKSGHDTVSWYQQALGQGPQFIFQYYEEEERQRGNFPDRFSGHQFPNYSSELNVNALLLGDSALYLCASSLPSREVGGELFFGEGSRLTVL.

The chain links TRBV18 to TRBJ2-1; TRBD2 agrees at 10 bases. The V segment lost 3 bases and the J segment 1 base; nucleotides outside the gene matches: 0. Germline V CDR1 and CDR2: KGHSH, LQKENI. CDR3 length: 15 residues. In nucleotides, the CDR3 is TGTGCCAGCTCACCGGGACTAGCGTCCTACAATGAGCAGTTCTTC. Translated, it gives CASSPGLASYNEQFF.

The chain carries TRBV7-8 and TRBJ2-3; 8 nucleotides agree with TRBD1. CDR3 length: 14 amino acids. Germline V lookup: CDR1 SGHVS, CDR2 FQNEAQ. V shed 11 bases, J shed 1 base, and the junction held 8 bases outside the gene matches. The CDR3 spells CAVTGAQRTDTQYF. CDR3 bases: TGTGCCGTGACAGGGGCACAGCGCACAGATACGCAGTATTTT.